These 27 T cell receptor beta chains originate from one sample sequenced in a study of monozygotic twins with inflammatory bowel disease. From the 5' RACE reads, TCRdb lists one entry per CDR3 protein and no DNA. This listing includes about 99,000 distinct CDR3 sequences. Material: blood. The receptors were sampled from a human donor with ulcerative colitis or Crohn's disease, or a healthy co-twin of an affected twin (not recorded which).

The chain recombines TRBV20-1 with TRBJ1-1; lacking DNA, the TRBD1 call made by TCRdb goes unchecked. From germline, CDR1 is DFQATT and CDR2 SNEGSKA (reference sequence). CDR3 length: 15 residues. The CDR3 here is CSAREGRGGNTEAFF.

This chain links TRBV7-9 with TRBJ2-7. Germline V CDR1 and CDR2: SEHNR, FQNEAQ (reference sequence). This CDR3 is 13 amino acids long. The CDR3 here is CASREIGPYEQYF. The entire variable domain, with the rest obtained from reference TRBV7-9 and TRBJ2-7, is as follows: DTGVSQNPRHKITKRGQNVTFRCDPISEHNRLYWYRQTLGQGPEFLTYFQNEAQLEKSRLLSDRFSAERPKGSFSTLEIQRTEQGDSAMYLCASREIGPYEQYFGPGTRLTVT.

The chain has TRBV6-6 and TRBJ2-7; checking the TCRdb D call of TRBD1 is not possible without DNA. The CDR3 totals 11 residues. Germline V gene data show CDR1 as MNHNY and CDR2 as SVGAGI (reference sequence). CDR3 protein: CASSYMGQQYF.

The rearrangement joins TRBV5-1 to TRBJ1-4; TCRdb gives TRBD1 as the D gene, but with no DNA this cannot be confirmed. CDR1 is SGHRS and CDR2 is YFSETQ in the germline V gene. CDR3 length: 17 residues. The CDR3 loop is CASSPGQGALLDEKLFF.

This CDR3 is CASSLASFTDTQYF. The chain combines TRBV5-1 with TRBJ2-3. Germline CDR1 reads SGHRS; CDR2 reads YFSETQ. The CDR3 length is 14 residues.

This chain connects TRBV7-2 to TRBJ1-2. CDR1 SGHTA and CDR2 FQGNSA come from the germline V gene. The CDR3 consists of 13 residues. CDR3 region: CASSLGLQAGYTF.

This chain uses TRBV27 with TRBJ2-2; TCRdb picks TRBD1, but there is no DNA to check that call. Germline CDR1 reads MNHEY; CDR2 reads SMNVEV (reference sequence). The CDR3 loop spans 16 amino acids. This CDR3 reads CASSPLPGWDTGELFF.

This chain joins TRBV20-1 and TRBJ2-3; TCRdb lists TRBD2, though no DNA is available to test this call. Germline CDR1 reads DFQATT; CDR2 reads SNEGSKA (reference sequence). The CDR3 has 15 residues. The CDR3 here is CSAGRVASGVNTQYF.

This sequence joins TRBV6-2 or TRBV6-3 and TRBJ2-5. Germline V gene lookup returns CDR1 MNHEY and CDR2 SVGEGT. This CDR3 spans 12 amino acids. This CDR3 reads CASSYLGKTQYF.

The rearrangement links TRBV20-1 to TRBJ2-7; TCRdb designates TRBD1, a call that cannot be tested without DNA. CDR1 is DFQATT and CDR2 is SNEGSKA in the germline V gene (reference sequence). This CDR3 region has 12 residues. The chain's CDR3 is CSARNRKYEQYF.

The gene calls are TRBV7-8 and TRBJ2-7; the D gene TCRdb calls, TRBD2, cannot be checked with no DNA. Germline V lookup: CDR1 SGHVS, CDR2 FQNEAQ. The CDR3 has 14 amino acids. The CDR3 protein is CASRIREGNYEQYF.

V gene TRBV7-2 combines with J gene TRBJ2-3. There are 17 residues in the CDR3. Germline V gene data show CDR1 as SGHTA and CDR2 as FQGNSA. CDR3 protein: CASSLVGRNRITDTQYF.

This sequence joins TRBV12-3 or TRBV12-4 and TRBJ2-5; no DNA is available, so the TRBD2 call from TCRdb remains unchecked. The CDR3 runs 20 residues. The CDR3 sequence is CASSLDPRLTSGMTKETQYF.

The J gene is TRBJ2-1, the V gene TRBV12-3 or TRBV12-4; the TCRdb D gene call, TRBD2, has no DNA to confirm it. This CDR3 spans 16 amino acids. The CDR3 sequence: CASRPEGLVGFNEQFF.

The CDR3 is CASSLLGDSSTDTQYF. The V call is TRBV7-6, the J call TRBJ2-3; TCRdb outputs TRBD1, but without DNA this stays unchecked. Germline lookup yields CDR1 SGHVS and CDR2 FNYEAQ. This CDR3 region has 16 residues.

The V gene is TRBV28, the J gene TRBJ2-7; TCRdb selects TRBD1, and the lack of DNA leaves this call unchecked. This CDR3 has 15 residues. Germline values: CDR1 MDHEN, CDR2 SYDVKM. CDR3 protein: CASIPRSGSRYEQYF.

J is TRBJ1-5 and V is TRBV6-1. The germline V gene has CDR1 MNHNS and CDR2 SASEGT. The CDR3 spans 13 residues. The CDR3 loop is CATIWGSNQPQHF.

This rearrangement joins TRBV20-1 to TRBJ2-4; the D call from TCRdb, TRBD2, cannot be confirmed without DNA. This CDR3 is 15 amino acids long. Per the germline V gene, CDR1 is DFQATT and CDR2 is SNEGSKA (reference sequence). CDR3: CSARGPVIAKNIQYF.

This clonotype registers medium-sized by frequency. The chain has TRBV20-1 and TRBJ1-5; the TCRdb call, TRBD1, lacks DNA for checking. The CDR3 length is 15 residues. Germline CDR1 reads DFQATT; CDR2 reads SNEGSKA (reference sequence). The CDR3 region is CSATRGAGGNQPQHF.

The chain is built from TRBV12-3 or TRBV12-4 and TRBJ1-2; TCRdb gives TRBD1 as the D gene, but with no DNA this cannot be confirmed. This CDR3 has 17 residues. This CDR3 is CASSSRGTPDRAGGYTF.

The genes are TRBV28 and TRBJ2-1; TCRdb selects TRBD1, and the lack of DNA leaves this call unchecked. Germline V CDR1 and CDR2: MDHEN, SYDVKM. This CDR3 region has 18 residues. CDR3 residues: CASSPRQGAKIGYNEQFF.

The chain employs TRBV20-1 and TRBJ1-3. Germline V CDR1 and CDR2: DFQATT, SNEGSKA (reference sequence). This CDR3 has 16 residues. Here the CDR3 reads CSARDPGPGSGNTIYF.

This chain joins TRBV14 and TRBJ1-1; TCRdb calls TRBD1, which cannot be checked without DNA. The length of the CDR3 is 17 residues. From germline, CDR1 is SGHDN and CDR2 FVKESK. This CDR3 reads CASSQSPVYRGNTEAFF.

This chain connects TRBV10-3 to TRBJ1-2. Germline loops: CDR1 ENHRY, CDR2 SYGVKD. The CDR3 has 15 residues. This CDR3 is CAISETLIGSGGYTF.

The CDR3 is CASSLYDRQGTASYEQYF. The V and J genes are TRBV5-4 and TRBJ2-7; as DNA is missing, the TRBD1 call by TCRdb cannot be tested. The CDR3 length is 18 residues. Germline V gene data show CDR1 as SGHNT and CDR2 as YYREEE (reference sequence).

The chain carries TRBV29-1 and TRBJ2-1. The V gene's germline CDR1 is SQVTM and CDR2 ANQGSEA. This CDR3 contains 11 residues. CDR3: CSVDSGNEQFF.

The rearrangement links TRBV27 to TRBJ2-1; the D call from TCRdb, TRBD2, cannot be confirmed without DNA. Germline values: CDR1 MNHEY, CDR2 SMNVEV (reference sequence). The CDR3 extends over 15 amino acids. The CDR3 protein is CASSLTSPTYNEQFF.